This T cell receptor (beta chain) derives from a study of blood T cell repertoires in COVID-19. Looking at the study overall: Some COVID-19 samples were acute and others convalescent; all came from the United States, Italy and Spain. The cDNA or gDNA used as material had been derived from T cells, B-cell-depleted T cells, or PBMCs.

Original processing notes: Estimated nucleated cell counts came from reference gene primer amplification. Data came from immunoSEQ multiplex PCR; TCRdb stores just in-frame clones and leaves some out. The DNA gave D and trimming, while V, J and clone size come from that table. The table has around 97,000 clones, roughly 89% seen once. The CDR3 runs 15 residues. From germline, CDR1 is LNHDA and CDR2 SQIVND (reference sequence). V trimming: 6 bases; J trimming: 9 bases; junction bases outside the gene matches: 9. Sequencing was done on a sample of peripheral blood. The TCR comes from a woman at least 80 years old in a cohort sampled during active COVID-19. The gene calls are TRBV19 and TRBJ2-1; 12 bases fit TRBD1. The CDR3: CASRGRDRGQSEQFF. The CDR3 region has the DNA TGTGCCAGTAGAGGCCGGGACAGGGGGCAGAGTGAGCAGTTCTTC.